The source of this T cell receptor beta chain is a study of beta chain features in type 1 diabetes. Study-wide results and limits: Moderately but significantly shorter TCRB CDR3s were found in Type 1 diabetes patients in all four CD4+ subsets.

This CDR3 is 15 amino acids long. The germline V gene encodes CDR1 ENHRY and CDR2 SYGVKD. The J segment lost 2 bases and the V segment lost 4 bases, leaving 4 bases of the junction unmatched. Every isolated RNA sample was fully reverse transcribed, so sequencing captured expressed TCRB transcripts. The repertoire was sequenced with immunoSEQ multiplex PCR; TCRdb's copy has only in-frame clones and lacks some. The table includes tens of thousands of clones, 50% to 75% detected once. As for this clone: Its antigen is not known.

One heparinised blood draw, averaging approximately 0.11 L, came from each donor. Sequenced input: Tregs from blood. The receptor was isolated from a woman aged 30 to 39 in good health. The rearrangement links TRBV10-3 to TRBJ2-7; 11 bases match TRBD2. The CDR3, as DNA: TGTGCCATCAGTGCCCTAGCGGGAGGAGCCTACGAGCAGTACTTC. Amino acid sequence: CAISALAGGAYEQYF.